This is a list of T cell receptor beta chains from one sample in a study of T cells in Graves' hyperthyroidism and ophthalmopathy. Via MiXCR, TCRdb re-called the multiplex PCR reads, giving one row per CDR3 protein. This sample has around 200,000 distinct CDR3 sequences, with 18% found just once. The material sequenced was blood. The source is a middle-aged man with Graves' hyperthyroidism. CDR3s include the opening cysteine and the closing phenylalanine or tryptophan. Each record gives: clone size, V gene, J gene, D gene, CDR3 protein, CDR3 DNA. A D gene is named only where the DNA matches it firmly. Some rows mark clone size as missing; the rest say once, few, many or name a class of expanded clone.

>few|TRBV4-3|TRBJ2-3|NA
CASSQDRSSYTDTQYF
TGCGCCAGCAGCCAAGATAGGTCCTCTTACACAGATACGCAGTATTTT
>few|TRBV7-2|TRBJ1-4|NA
CASSFQGGLVEKLFF
TGTGCCAGCAGCTTTCAAGGGGGTTTGGTTGAAAAACTGTTTTTT
>many|TRBV11-2|TRBJ2-1|TRBD2
CASSFLGRASYNEQFF
TGTGCCAGCAGCTTTCTCGGGAGGGCATCCTACAATGAGCAGTTCTTC
>many|TRBV7-2|TRBJ2-3|NA
CASSLLDPQDTQYF
TGTGCCAGCAGCCTCTTGGACCCTCAAGATACGCAGTATTTT
>few|TRBV24-1|TRBJ1-5|NA
CATSDTHLGEGRNQPQHF
TGTGCCACCAGTGATACCCACTTAGGTGAGGGTCGCAATCAGCCCCAGCATTTT
>many|TRBV30|TRBJ1-1|NA
CAWRPPAEAFF
TGTGCCTGGAGGCCGCCCGCTGAAGCTTTCTTT
>many|TRBV11-3|TRBJ2-7|TRBD1
CASSKGQGSSYEQYF
TGTGCCAGCAGCAAGGGACAGGGTAGCTCCTACGAGCAGTACTTC
>few|TRBV5-6|TRBJ1-2|NA
CASSAADSYGYTF
TGTGCCAGCAGCGCGGCGGACAGCTATGGCTACACCTTC
>many|TRBV7-9|TRBJ2-3|NA
CASSLTPWGFSGTDTQYF
TGTGCCAGCAGCCTCACTCCCTGGGGTTTCTCCGGTACAGATACGCAGTATTTT
>many|TRBV20-1|TRBJ2-3|TRBD1
CSARQGARDTQYF
TGCAGTGCTAGACAGGGGGCAAGAGATACGCAGTATTTT
>many|TRBV15|TRBJ1-6|NA
CATSRGQSSYNSPLHF
TGTGCCACCAGCCGAGGACAGAGCTCCTATAATTCACCCCTCCACTTT
>NA|TRBV30|TRBJ1-6|NA
CAWRGSYNSPLHF
TGTGCCTGGAGAGGCAGTTATAATTCACCCCTCCACTTT
>many|TRBV2|TRBJ1-2|TRBD1
CASKIGQGVNYGYTF
TGTGCCAGCAAAATCGGACAGGGGGTTAACTATGGCTACACCTTC
>NA|TRBV19|TRBJ2-1|TRBD2
CATNSGGYYNEQFF
TGTGCCACTAATAGCGGGGGGTACTACAATGAGCAGTTCTTC
>many|TRBV7-8|TRBJ1-4|NA
CASRQGLSEKLFF
TGTGCCAGCAGACAGGGTTTGAGTGAAAAACTGTTTTTT
>few|TRBV5-4|TRBJ1-3|TRBD1
CASSLGQGGNTIYF
TGTGCCAGCAGCTTGGGACAGGGGGGAAACACCATATATTTT
>many|TRBV5-5|TRBJ2-5|NA
CASSSLRERHYKGETQYF
TGTGCCAGCAGCTCCCTCCGAGAAAGACACTACAAAGGGGAGACCCAGTACTTC
>few|TRBV7-9|TRBJ2-2|NA
CASSGTPWWQHTGELFF
TGTGCCAGCAGCGGGACCCCGTGGTGGCAGCACACCGGGGAGCTGTTTTTT
>many|TRBV5-1|TRBJ1-5|TRBD1
CASSVGTGGGGNQPQHF
TGCGCCAGCAGCGTCGGGACAGGGGGTGGAGGCAATCAGCCCCAGCATTTT
>many|TRBV5-1|TRBJ2-5|NA
CASSLGGQETQYF
TGTGCCAGCAGCTTAGGGGGGCAAGAGACCCAGTACTTC
>few|TRBV6-1|TRBJ1-2|TRBD1
CASSEAAGGIYGYTF
TGTGCCAGCAGTGAAGCCGCAGGGGGTATTTATGGCTACACCTTC
>few|TRBV18|TRBJ2-7|NA
CASSPPGGLFRYEQYF
TGTGCCAGCTCACCACCGGGGGGGCTTTTCCGTTACGAGCAGTACTTC
>NA|TRBV7-2|TRBJ2-6|NA
CASSLLGSSSGANVLTF
TGTGCCAGCAGCTTATTAGGTTCGAGCTCTGGGGCCAACGTCCTGACTTTC
>many|TRBV20-1|TRBJ2-7|TRBD1
CSARVERQGSYEQYF
TGCAGTGCTAGAGTCGAAAGACAGGGCTCCTACGAGCAGTACTTC
>many|TRBV20-1|TRBJ1-4|NA
CSANQGPNEKLFF
TGCAGTGCTAATCAGGGCCCGAATGAAAAACTGTTTTTT
>many|TRBV11-2|TRBJ1-1|NA
CASSLDITANTEAFF
TGTGCCAGCAGCTTAGATATTACAGCGAACACTGAAGCTTTCTTT
>many|TRBV11-2|TRBJ1-1|NA
CASSPTWENTEAFF
TGTGCCAGCAGCCCCACCTGGGAGAACACTGAAGCTTTCTTT
>few|TRBV6-2/TRBV6-3|TRBJ1-1|TRBD1
CASSSGQGKVTEALF
TGTGCCAGCAGTTCCGGACAGGGTAAAGTCACTGAAGCTCTCTTT
>NA|TRBV6-1|TRBJ1-5|NA
CASSRGLPDQPQHF
TGTGCCAGCAGCCGGGGACTGCCCGATCAGCCCCAGCATTTT
>many|TRBV30|TRBJ2-3|NA
CAWSVGGADTQYF
TGTGCCTGGAGTGTAGGGGGGGCAGATACGCAGTATTTT
>NA|TRBV6-5|TRBJ2-3|NA
CASSYPPDTQYF
TGTGCCAGCAGTTACCCGCCAGATACGCAGTATTTT
>few|TRBV5-4|TRBJ1-1|NA
CAANRGLGTEAFF
TGTGCCGCTAACCGGGGACTCGGAACTGAAGCTTTCTTT
>many|TRBV24-1|TRBJ2-5|TRBD1
CATSGDRARETQYF
TGTGCCACCAGTGGGGACAGGGCCCGAGAGACCCAGTACTTC
>many|TRBV30|TRBJ1-1|NA
CAWMKNTEAFF
TGTGCCTGGATGAAGAACACTGAAGCTTTCTTT
>many|TRBV27|TRBJ1-6|NA
CASSSPSLNSPLHF
TGTGCCAGCAGTTCCCCGTCTCTAAATTCACCCCTCCACTTT
>many|TRBV7-2|TRBJ1-1|NA
CASSPRGGMNTEAFF
TGTGCCAGCAGCCCACGAGGGGGTATGAACACTGAAGCTTTCTTT
>many|TRBV12-3/TRBV12-4|TRBJ2-2|NA
CASSFGQGHGELFF
TGTGCCAGCAGTTTTGGTCAGGGCCACGGGGAGCTGTTTTTT
>few|TRBV19|TRBJ2-6|NA
CASSISHSGANVLTF
TGTGCCAGTAGTATAAGCCACTCTGGGGCCAACGTCCTGACTTTC
>NA|TRBV6-2/TRBV6-3|TRBJ1-5|TRBD1
CASSPRDRVPHF
TGTGCCAGCAGCCCCAGGGACAGGGTCCCCCATTTT
>many|TRBV6-5|TRBJ2-2|TRBD1
CASSYGRQGAAGELFF
TGTGCCAGCAGTTATGGGCGGCAGGGGGCGGCCGGGGAGCTGTTTTTT
>many|TRBV2|TRBJ2-7|TRBD2
CASSPRVAGGYEQYF
TGTGCCAGCAGTCCCAGAGTAGCGGGGGGTTACGAGCAGTACTTC
>many|TRBV2|TRBJ2-7|NA
CASSESRSLSYEQYF
TGTGCCAGCAGTGAATCCCGCAGTCTCTCCTACGAGCAGTACTTC
>many|TRBV20-1|TRBJ1-1|NA
CRPGGPGNTEAFF
TGCAGACCGGGGGGGCCGGGGAACACTGAAGCTTTCTTT
>many|TRBV24-1|TRBJ2-2|TRBD1
CATSDLRQGIGYTGELFF
TGTGCCACCAGTGATCTCCGACAGGGAATTGGTTACACCGGGGAGCTGTTTTTT
>few|TRBV5-4|TRBJ2-3|NA
CASSFGPFADTQYF
TGTGCCAGCAGCTTCGGACCGTTCGCAGATACGCAGTATTTT
>many|TRBV2|TRBJ2-3|NA
CASRQAGGAGTDTQYF
TGTGCCAGCAGACAAGCTGGGGGAGCGGGCACAGATACGCAGTATTTT
>NA|TRBV30|TRBJ2-7|NA
CAWSRDVREQYF
TGTGCCTGGAGCCGGGACGTTAGAGAGCAGTACTTC
>many|TRBV18|TRBJ1-1|NA
CASSPPRELIEAFF
TGTGCCAGCTCACCCCCTCGAGAGTTGATTGAAGCTTTCTTT
>few|TRBV10-2|TRBJ1-5|NA
CASSESEGAWGQPQHF
TGCGCCAGCAGTGAGTCGGAAGGGGCCTGGGGTCAGCCCCAGCATTTT
>many|TRBV5-1|TRBJ1-1|NA
CASSPGTKSYTEAFF
TGCGCCAGCAGCCCCGGGACAAAGAGTTACACTGAAGCTTTCTTT